The rows below give T cell receptor beta chains drawn from one sample of a study of technical replicates of blood from a few donors. The method was immunoSEQ multiplex PCR; TCRdb's version includes in-frame clones alone and lacks a portion of them. Of 10,000 to 15,000 clones in the sample, 95% were seen once. Sequenced material: PBMCs. The receptors originated from a human donor in good health. Each CDR3 is given with its conserved first and last residue. Each record gives: J gene, V gene, D gene, clone size, CDR3 protein, CDR3 DNA. The D gene is left open where the match is weak. The size entry is marked missing in some rows and otherwise reads once, few, many or a size class.

J: TRBJ2-1; V: TRBV29-1; D: -; size: -; CDR3: CSARSGSYNEQFF; DNA: TGCAGCGCCCGATCGGGTTCCTACAATGAGCAGTTCTTC
J: TRBJ2-5; V: TRBV7-6; D: -; size: -; CDR3: CASSSLAQETQYF; DNA: TGTGCCAGCAGCTCCCTAGCTCAAGAGACCCAGTACTTC
J: TRBJ2-7; V: TRBV4-2; D: TRBD2; size: -; CDR3: CASSQRLAGGEGYEQYF; DNA: TGTGCCAGCAGCCAAAGACTAGCGGGAGGCGAAGGGTACGAGCAGTACTTC
J: TRBJ2-1; V: TRBV28; D: -; size: -; CDR3: CASSPQRVNEQFF; DNA: TGTGCCAGCAGCCCCCAGCGGGTCAATGAGCAGTTCTTC
J: TRBJ2-7; V: TRBV5-1; D: -; size: -; CDR3: CASSLALAAGLSEQYF; DNA: TGCGCCAGCAGCTTGGCTCTGGCGGCAGGGTTGAGCGAGCAGTACTTC
J: TRBJ1-5; V: TRBV29-1; D: TRBD1; size: -; CDR3: CSAAGTGGNSNQPQHF; DNA: TGCAGCGCCGCCGGGACAGGGGGCAATAGCAATCAGCCCCAGCATTTT
J: TRBJ1-2; V: TRBV7-2; D: TRBD1; size: once; CDR3: CASSLESGQLYGYTF; DNA: TGTGCCAGCAGCTTAGAATCGGGACAGCTCTATGGCTACACCTTC
J: TRBJ1-5; V: TRBV5-4; D: -; size: -; CDR3: CASSLASRGRPSNQPQHF; DNA: TGTGCCAGCAGCTTGGCCAGCAGGGGTCGCCCTAGCAATCAGCCCCAGCATTTT
J: TRBJ2-2; V: TRBV2; D: -; size: once; CDR3: CASSATMGGELFF; DNA: TGTGCCAGCAGTGCTACTATGGGCGGGGAGCTGTTTTTT
J: TRBJ1-5; V: TRBV19; D: -; size: -; CDR3: CASSIAQGSNQPQHF; DNA: TGTGCCAGTAGTATAGCTCAGGGAAGCAATCAGCCCCAGCATTTT